This passage covers 30 T cell receptor beta chains from one sample sequenced in a study of technical replicates of blood from a handful of donors (dated by TCRdb to 2017 to 2019). Library preparation was by the immunoSEQ multiplex PCR assay. Sourced from immuneACCESS, this table was stored by TCRdb with only in-frame sequences that have V and J called. A share of the clones is absent; for the studies checked, an unresolved V gene accounts for under half, and the remainder has no known explanation. Present in this sample are fewer than 85,000 clones, around 94% of which were seen just once. The ten largest make up approximately 0.4% of the sample. Material for sequencing was T cells isolated from PBMCs. Receptor source: a human donor in good health.

The rearrangement links TRBV19 to TRBJ1-1, with TRBD1 matching 7 bases. The CDR3 loop spans 12 amino acids. V lost 5 bases, J lost 7 bases, and 4 bases stayed unmatched. The germline V gene encodes CDR1 LNHDA and CDR2 SQIVND (reference sequence). The CDR3 protein is CASSAAGGEAFF. The CDR3 DNA reads TGTGCCAGTAGTGCGGCAGGGGGTGAAGCTTTCTTT.

The chain is built from TRBV7-2 and TRBJ1-5, with TRBD1 as a possible D gene (6 bases). V lost 7 bases to trimming and J lost 0 bases, with 16 bases between them. The CDR3 runs to 16 residues. Germline assignment: CDR1 SGHTA and CDR2 FQGNSA. Here the CDR3 reads CASNPKTGYSNQPQHF. CDR3 bases: TGTGCCAGCAATCCTAAGACAGGCTATAGCAATCAGCCCCAGCATTTT.

In nucleotides, the CDR3 is TGTGCCAGCAGTTTATCCCTCAACAATATCTACGAGCAGTACTTC. It specifies CASSLSLNNIYEQYF. The rearrangement links TRBV27 to TRBJ2-7; D not certain. CDR1 is MNHEY and CDR2 is SMNVEV in the germline V gene (reference sequence). The CDR3 extends over 15 amino acids. Trimming took off 0 bases at V and 3 bases at J, with 12 bases between the two ends.

The V gene is TRBV9, the J gene TRBJ2-1; a possible D gene is TRBD1 (6 bases). This CDR3 region has 15 residues. Trimming cost V 0 bases and J 7 bases, with 14 bases left between them. Germline V gene lookup returns CDR1 SGDLS and CDR2 YYNGEE. CDR3 amino acids: CASSVAGARGNEQFF. Written as DNA, the CDR3 is TGTGCCAGCAGCGTAGCAGGGGCGAGGGGTAATGAGCAGTTCTTC.

The chain carries TRBV6-5 and TRBJ1-2; 8 bases line up with TRBD1. This CDR3 spans 14 amino acids. With V trimmed by 5 bases and J by 9 bases, 11 bases remained unmatched. Germline V gene data show CDR1 as MNHEY and CDR2 as SVGAGI. The CDR3 reads CASSTRGQGYSYTF. As DNA, the CDR3 is TGTGCCAGCAGTACCCGCGGACAGGGCTACAGCTACACCTTC.

Only a few counts were recorded for this clone. The chain carries TRBV18 and TRBJ1-4, with D possibly matching TRBD1 (5 bases). The CDR3 extends over 16 amino acids. Germline-derived CDR1 and CDR2 are KGHSH and LQKENI. Deletions cut 6 bases from V and 7 bases from J, with 21 bases between. CDR3 protein: CASSPSDSPLGEKLFF. The CDR3 nucleotides read TGTGCCAGCTCTCCCAGCGACAGCCCTCTGGGTGAAAAACTGTTTTTT.

The V and J genes are TRBV6-5 and TRBJ2-7; 7 nucleotides align to TRBD1. Trimming removed 6 bases from V and 1 base from J; junction bases left unmatched: 6. In germline, CDR1 is MNHEY, CDR2 SVGAGI. The CDR3 contains 14 residues. CDR3 in amino acids: CASRTQGRSYEQYF. CDR3 nucleotide sequence: TGTGCCAGCAGGACACAGGGGAGATCCTACGAGCAGTACTTC.

V is TRBV5-4 and J is TRBJ2-3; no firm D call. The CDR3 extends over 11 amino acids. V was trimmed by 5 bases and J by 2 bases, leaving 3 bases between them. Looked up from germline, CDR1 is SGHNT and CDR2 is YYREEE (reference sequence). The CDR3: CASRYTDTQYF. Here the CDR3 DNA reads TGTGCCAGCAGGTACACAGATACGCAGTATTTT.

V gene TRBV7-9 combines with J gene TRBJ2-1; D call uncertain. The CDR3 length is 11 residues. V lost 3 bases and J lost 7, with 4 bases in between. Germline CDR1 SEHNR, CDR2 FQNEAQ (reference sequence). In DNA, the CDR3 is TGTGCCAGCAGCTTGTCAAATGAGCAGTTCTTC. This sequence encodes CASSLSNEQFF.

The gene calls are TRBV10-3 and TRBJ1-2; D is uncertain. There are 14 residues in the CDR3. In germline, CDR1 is ENHRY, CDR2 SYGVKD. The ends were cut back, 3 bases at V and 0 bases at J, with 8 bases in the middle. The CDR3 protein is CAISERETNYGYTF. The CDR3 nucleotides are TGTGCCATCAGTGAAAGAGAGACTAACTATGGCTACACCTTC.

The chain recombines TRBV20-1 with TRBJ1-2; D uncertain. Germline-derived CDR1 and CDR2 are DFQATT and SNEGSKA (reference sequence). The CDR3 has 10 residues. The V end was cut by 3 bases, the J end by 8 bases, with 7 bases between. The CDR3 nucleotides are TGCAGTGCTAGTCTGCGCGGCTACACCTTC. This translates into CSASLRGYTF.

This sequence joins TRBV9 and TRBJ2-7; TRBD1 is a possible D gene (6 bases). V was trimmed by 0 bases and J by 6 bases, leaving 13 bases between them. Germline V gene sequence: CDR1 SGDLS, CDR2 YYNGEE. The CDR3 has 14 residues. CDR3 residues: CASSVGDNSLEQYF. The CDR3 bases are TGTGCCAGCAGCGTAGGGGACAATAGCCTCGAGCAGTACTTC.

V is TRBV19 and J is TRBJ2-5; tentative D call: TRBD1 (5 bases). CDR3 length equals 14 residues. The germline V gene encodes CDR1 LNHDA and CDR2 SQIVND (reference sequence). V was shortened by 3 bases and J by 5 bases, with 13 bases between the two germline ends. The CDR3 loop reads CASSMIDAGETQYF. CDR3 nucleotides: TGTGCCAGTAGTATGATCGACGCAGGGGAGACCCAGTACTTC.

The chain is built from TRBV19 and TRBJ2-1; TRBD2 might be the D (5 bases). Deletions cut 6 bases from V and 9 bases from J, with 12 bases between. The CDR3 contains 12 residues. Germline V gene data show CDR1 as LNHDA and CDR2 as SQIVND (reference sequence). CDR3 region: CASRNSGTEQFF. The DNA for the CDR3 is TGTGCCAGTAGAAATTCGGGAACTGAGCAGTTCTTC.

The chain combines TRBV28 with TRBJ1-2; D is ambiguous. Germline-derived CDR1 and CDR2 are MDHEN and SYDVKM. There are 15 residues in the CDR3. Trimming pared 5 bases from V and 4 bases from J, leaving 17 bases between. CDR3 in DNA: TGTGCCAGCAGTCCCGCCGAGGGTCCATCCTATGGCTACACCTTC. Protein sequence: CASSPAEGPSYGYTF.

The V call is TRBV9, the J call TRBJ2-3; D not resolved. Germline V gene sequence: CDR1 SGDLS, CDR2 YYNGEE. Deletions cut 2 bases from V and 4 bases from J, with 5 bases between. The CDR3 totals 12 residues. The chain's CDR3 is CASSVVADTQYF. As DNA, the CDR3 is TGTGCCAGCAGCGTGGTAGCAGATACGCAGTATTTT.

The rearrangement links TRBV11-2 to TRBJ2-3, with D unresolved. Trimming removed 1 base at V and 2 bases at J, with 13 bases between. This CDR3 comprises 16 residues. CDR1 is SGHAT and CDR2 is FQNNGV in the germline V gene. The CDR3 bases are TGTGCCAGCAGCTTAGCGAACGGGTACTTCACAGATACGCAGTATTTT. As protein: CASSLANGYFTDTQYF. Combining the CDR3 with reference TRBV11-2 and TRBJ2-3 gives the whole variable domain EAGVAQSPRYKIIEKRQSVAFWCNPISGHATLYWYQQILGQGPKLLIQFQNNGVVDDSQLPKDRFSAERLKGVDSTLKIQPAKLEDSAVYLCASSLANGYFTDTQYFGPGTRLTVL.

The V and J genes are TRBV7-6 and TRBJ2-5; 12 bases agree with TRBD2. The CDR3 is 16 residues long. V shed 5 bases and J 4 bases; nucleotides not matched to a gene: 8. From germline, CDR1 is SGHVS and CDR2 FNYEAQ. The CDR3 here is CASSPLLAGGRETQYF. DNA for the CDR3: TGTGCCAGCAGCCCCCTACTAGCGGGAGGAAGAGAGACCCAGTACTTC.

The CDR3 spells CASRTPRFNEQFF. Written as DNA, the CDR3 is TGTGCCAGCAGAACACCTAGGTTCAATGAGCAGTTCTTC. The rearrangement joins TRBV27 to TRBJ2-1; D is uncertain. Trimming pared 6 bases from V and 6 bases from J, leaving 12 bases between. CDR1 MNHEY and CDR2 SMNVEV come from the germline V gene (reference sequence). CDR3 size: 13 residues.

The CDR3 DNA reads TGTGCCAGCAGTCCTCTAGCGGGAGGGCCAGGGACCCAGTACTTC. Amino acids: CASSPLAGGPGTQYF. J is TRBJ2-5 and V is TRBV6-5; TRBD2 matches at 12 bases. This CDR3 has 15 amino acids. Germline CDR1 and CDR2: MNHEY and SVGAGI. Trimming took 5 bases from V and 7 from J; bases not matched to a gene: 8.

J is TRBJ2-4 and V is TRBV6-1, with D possibly TRBD2 on 5 matching bases. Per the germline V gene, CDR1 is MNHNS and CDR2 is SASEGT. V was cut by 7 bases and J by 9 bases, with 13 bases left in between. The CDR3 extends over 12 amino acids. DNA of the CDR3: TGTGCCAGCATTTCCCGGGGTGGCATTCAGTACTTC. It yields the protein CASISRGGIQYF.

This clone was observed a handful of times. This rearrangement joins TRBV4-2 to TRBJ1-1; perhaps TRBD1 as D (5 bases). CDR3 length equals 15 residues. Germline CDR1 reads LGHNA; CDR2 reads YNFKEQ. Trimming took off 2 bases at V and 5 bases at J, with 15 bases between the two ends. The CDR3 spells CASSQHGGAGTEAFF. The CDR3 nucleotides read TGTGCCAGCAGCCAACACGGCGGGGCCGGGACTGAAGCTTTCTTT.

The chain combines TRBV29-1 with TRBJ1-1; 11 bases are a match to TRBD1. The CDR3 loop spans 14 amino acids. The V gene's germline CDR1 is SQVTM and CDR2 ANQGSEA. With V trimmed by 7 bases and J by 0 bases, 4 bases remained unmatched. CDR3 in amino acids: CSGGTGGMNTEAFF. In nucleotides, the CDR3 is TGCAGCGGGGGGACAGGGGGTATGAACACTGAAGCTTTCTTT.

The chain uses TRBV6-5 and TRBJ2-7, with D possibly TRBD2 on 6 matching bases. Per germline, CDR1 MNHEY and CDR2 SVGAGI. The CDR3 totals 14 residues. V lost 2 bases and J lost 2, with 10 bases in between. The CDR3 protein is CASSYETGAYEQYF. The CDR3 DNA follows: TGTGCCAGCAGTTACGAAACGGGGGCCTACGAGCAGTACTTC.

This clone is a singleton in its sample. The chain joins TRBV29-1 to TRBJ2-7; 10 bases match TRBD1. The CDR3 runs 14 residues. Germline V gene data show CDR1 as SQVTM and CDR2 as ANQGSEA. Trimming cost V 4 bases and J 1 base; bases outside gene matches: 4. This chain's CDR3 is CSVVGDRGSYEQYF. The DNA for the CDR3 is TGCAGCGTTGTAGGGGACAGGGGATCCTACGAGCAGTACTTC.

The chain links TRBV19 to TRBJ1-1, with D possibly being TRBD1 (6 bases). Germline assignment: CDR1 LNHDA and CDR2 SQIVND (reference sequence). Deletions cut 0 bases from V and 2 bases from J, with 10 bases between. The CDR3 totals 15 residues. The CDR3 region has the DNA TGTGCCAGTAGTATAGAAGGGGGAATTAACACTGAAGCTTTCTTT. Translation gives CASSIEGGINTEAFF.

This clone appeared a single time. The chain uses TRBV6-5 and TRBJ2-7, with D tentatively TRBD1 (6 bases). This CDR3 has 12 residues. Per germline, CDR1 MNHEY and CDR2 SVGAGI. The ends were cut back, 6 bases at V and 2 bases at J, with 8 bases in the middle. The CDR3 DNA is TGTGCCAGCAGCCGGACAGCCTACGAGCAGTACTTC. Amino acids: CASSRTAYEQYF.

This clone has more than one count but fewer than ten. V gene TRBV28 combines with J gene TRBJ1-1, with D perhaps TRBD1 (6 bases). CDR1 and CDR2 (germline): MDHEN, SYDVKM. Trimming shortened V by 3 bases and J by 0 bases, and 17 bases separated the two germline ends. The CDR3 is 17 residues long. The CDR3 loop is CASSLSLGQPMNTEAFF. Written as DNA, the CDR3 is TGTGCCAGCAGTTTGTCCCTCGGACAGCCCATGAACACTGAAGCTTTCTTT.

This chain links TRBV30 with TRBJ1-5; D ambiguous. Germline loops: CDR1 GTSNPN, CDR2 SVGIG (reference sequence). Trimming cost V 2 bases and J 0 bases, with 5 bases left between them. The CDR3 totals 13 residues. The CDR3 sequence is CAWSRGSNQPQHF. The DNA of the CDR3 is TGTGCCTGGAGTCGCGGTAGCAATCAGCCCCAGCATTTT. The whole variable domain, filled in from reference TRBV30 and TRBJ1-5, reads SQTIHQWPATLVQPVGSPLSLECTVEGTSNPNLYWYRQAAGRGLQLLFYSVGIGQISSEVPQNLSASRPQDRQFILSSKKLLLSDSGFYLCAWSRGSNQPQHFGDGTRLSIL.

This chain's CDR3 is CASSLGTASTYEQYF. DNA for the CDR3: TGTGCCAGCAGCTTAGGGACTGCCTCTACCTACGAGCAGTACTTC. The V and J genes are TRBV7-2 and TRBJ2-7, with D possibly matching TRBD2 (5 bases). The V and J ends lost 1 base and 2 bases respectively, with 12 bases between them. Germline V gives CDR1 SGHTA, CDR2 FQGNSA. CDR3 length: 15 residues.